A selection of T cell receptor beta chains follows, all from one sample in a study of control samples from healthy donors and cancer patients. Sequencing was performed with immunoSEQ multiplex PCR; in TCRdb, only in-frame clones are kept and a portion is missing. Of approximately 130,000 clones listed, approximately 87% are singletons. The sequencing sample was made of blood. The source is a man aged 30-40 years in good health. The CDR3 runs from the conserved cysteine through the conserved F or W.

CDR3 protein	J gene	V gene
CASSTRGYRADTQYF	TRBJ2-3	TRBV19
CASSPQDSLNTEAFF	TRBJ1-1	TRBV19
CASRNLGTGSETQYF	TRBJ2-5	TRBV19
CASSYFQAGGQETQYF	TRBJ2-5	TRBV6-2/TRBV6-3
CASTNTGSANYGYTF	TRBJ1-2	TRBV2
CASSKESNQPQHF	TRBJ1-5	TRBV12-3/TRBV12-4
CASSPSTGTENNEQFF	TRBJ2-1	TRBV2
CASSLEPRTGANTGELFF	TRBJ2-2	TRBV5-1
CASSLGRAYEQYF	TRBJ2-7	TRBV13
CAISVGGPGEYEQYF	TRBJ2-7	TRBV10-3
CSEFENTEAFF	TRBJ1-1	TRBV29-1
CASSFRTDQPQHF	TRBJ1-5	TRBV7-8
CASLTGTGGTEAFF	TRBJ1-1	TRBV27
CASGEGSAGANVLTF	TRBJ2-6	TRBV19
CASIASIDSPLHF	TRBJ1-6	TRBV10-2
CASSPSGTTVNQPQHF	TRBJ1-5	TRBV18
CASRESPNYGYTF	TRBJ1-2	TRBV28
CASSPGTSGGQETQYF	TRBJ2-5	TRBV13
CASSLAGGEVTEAFF	TRBJ1-1	TRBV7-2
CASSVGVGNTDTQYF	TRBJ2-3	TRBV9
CASSPRRNNEQFF	TRBJ2-1	TRBV3-1/TRBV3-2
CASSPGQGNEKLFF	TRBJ1-4	TRBV4-2
CASSPPGRVNTEAFF	TRBJ1-1	TRBV4-1
CASSLESRGRDTIYF	TRBJ1-3	TRBV5-8
CASSLLRIMNTEAFF	TRBJ1-1	TRBV11-2
CASSLETGANQPQHF	TRBJ1-5	TRBV5-8
CANRIMDRTNYGYTF	TRBJ1-2	TRBV6-5
CASSEGTLLVVKGYTF	TRBJ1-2	TRBV2
CASSQAQMNTEAFF	TRBJ1-1	TRBV14
CSARPNEQFF	TRBJ2-1	TRBV20-1
CASSLGTAETQYF	TRBJ2-5	TRBV5-1
CASSYPRDRGYYGYTF	TRBJ1-2	TRBV6-6
CASSSGTDSGANVLTF	TRBJ2-6	TRBV5-1
CASSWGQMNTEAFF	TRBJ1-1	TRBV6-5
CAISDKSSGNTIYF	TRBJ1-3	TRBV10-3
CASSQPGQGARAANEKLFF	TRBJ1-4	TRBV2
CASSLMSGLGYTF	TRBJ1-2	TRBV12-3/TRBV12-4
CSASTASGSYEQYF	TRBJ2-7	TRBV20-1
CASRAEGVSEKLFF	TRBJ1-4	TRBV5-1
CSVGDRSNYGYTF	TRBJ1-2	TRBV29-1
CASSSRRVVGNSPLHF	TRBJ1-6	TRBV7-9
CASSSNYGYTF	TRBJ1-2	TRBV12-3/TRBV12-4
CATSRDITHGYTF	TRBJ1-2	TRBV15
CASSPSYEQYF	TRBJ2-7	TRBV3-1/TRBV3-2
CASSQATRGSGGAEQYF	TRBJ2-7	TRBV4-1